The entry below gives a single TCR beta chain sequence along with its context. No antigen is known for it. Germline CDR1 and CDR2: SQVTM and ANQGSEA. The CDR3 runs 13 residues. V was clipped by 5 bases and J by 4 bases; unmatched bases: 3. This entry belongs to a study of CD8+ T cells in alopecia areata. Specified treatment: oral pan-JAK inhibitor, 5-10 mg twice daily. Study-level results: Clonality in the scalp and expanded CD8+ clones ranked among the top 100 were significantly decreased by tofacitinib.

Extraction and reverse transcription of RNA yielded cDNA as the sequencing template. The protocol was immunoSEQ multiplex PCR, while the TCRdb copy is restricted to in-frame clones and leaves out a portion. There are about 97,000 clones in the sample; just under 60% occur only once, and over 15% lies in the top ten. The V gene is TRBV29-1, the J gene TRBJ2-2, with 8 positions matching TRBD1. The source was CD8+ T cells sorted from blood, collected at week 56, from a patient treated with tofacitinib. The origin of this receptor is a human donor with alopecia areata. CDR3 loop: CSVPGQVTGELFF. The CDR3 coding sequence is TGCAGCGTTCCGGGACAGGTCACCGGGGAGCTGTTTTTT.